This TCR beta chain was found in a study of blood T cell repertoires in COVID-19. Across the study: Sites in the United States, Italy and Spain provided acute and convalescent COVID-19 samples. In each case, the material was cDNA or gDNA derived from T cells, B-cell-depleted T cells, or PBMCs.

The CDR3 has 15 amino acids. The junction had 6 bases not matched to a gene; V was cut back by 7 bases and J by 0 bases. Germline V gene sequence: CDR1 MNHEY, CDR2 SVGAGI. Authors' analysis steps: From reference gene primer amplification, estimates of nucleated cell counts were derived. Clones were sequenced by immunoSEQ multiplex PCR, and TCRdb holds only the in-frame ones, with some missing. That table furnishes V, J and clone size, whereas the DNA furnished D and trimming. The sample lists 130,000 to 150,000 clones, around nine tenths occurring once. V is TRBV6-5 and J is TRBJ2-5; TRBD1 agrees at 9 bases. The specimen was peripheral blood. This TCR derives from a man aged 45-65 years with active or convalescent COVID-19. The CDR3 region is CASKWDRAYQETQYF. The CDR3 DNA reads as TGTGCCAGCAAATGGGACAGGGCCTACCAAGAGACCCAGTACTTC.